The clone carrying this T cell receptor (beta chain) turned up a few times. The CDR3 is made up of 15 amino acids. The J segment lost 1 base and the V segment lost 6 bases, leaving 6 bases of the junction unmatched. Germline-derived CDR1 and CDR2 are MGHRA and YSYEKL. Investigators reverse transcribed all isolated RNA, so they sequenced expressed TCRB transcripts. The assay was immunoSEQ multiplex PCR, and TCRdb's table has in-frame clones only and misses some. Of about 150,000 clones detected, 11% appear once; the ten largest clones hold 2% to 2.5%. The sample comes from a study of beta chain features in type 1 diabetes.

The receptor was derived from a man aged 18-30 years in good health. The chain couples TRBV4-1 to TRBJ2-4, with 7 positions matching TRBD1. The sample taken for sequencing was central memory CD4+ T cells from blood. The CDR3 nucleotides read TGCGCCAGCAGTCATCCGGGACAGGCCAAAAACATTCAGTACTTC. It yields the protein CASSHPGQAKNIQYF.